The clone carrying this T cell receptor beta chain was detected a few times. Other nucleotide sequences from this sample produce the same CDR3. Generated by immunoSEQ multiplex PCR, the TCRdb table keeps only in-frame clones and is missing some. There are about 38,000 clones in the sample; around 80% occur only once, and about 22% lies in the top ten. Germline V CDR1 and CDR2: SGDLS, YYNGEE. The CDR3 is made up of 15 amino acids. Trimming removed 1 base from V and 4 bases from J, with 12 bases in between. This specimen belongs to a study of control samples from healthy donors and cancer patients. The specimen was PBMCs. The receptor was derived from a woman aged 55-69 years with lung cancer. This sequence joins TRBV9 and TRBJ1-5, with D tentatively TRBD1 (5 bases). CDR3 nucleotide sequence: TGTGCCAGCAGCGTAACCGTGGGGGTAAATCAGCCCCAGCATTTT. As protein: CASSVTVGVNQPQHF.